A single sample is the source of the 2 T cell receptor beta chains below, sequenced in a study of OX40 agonist ivuxolimab in advanced cancers. Using immunoSEQ multiplex PCR, the repertoire was profiled, and TCRdb retains in-frame clones only, with some absent. The repertoire holds approximately 80,000 clones, with approximately 85% as singletons. The sample here was CD4+ or CD8+ T cells sorted from blood, taken in a trial of the OX40 agonist ivuxolimab. The receptor set was obtained from an adult with an advanced solid tumor such as melanoma, head and neck, liver or kidney cancer.

The DNA for the CDR3 is TGTGCCACCGTCCAAAGAGACACTGAAGCTTTCTTT. The encoded protein is CATVQRDTEAFF. V gene TRBV19 combines with J gene TRBJ1-1; D gene unclear. This CDR3 spans 12 amino acids. CDR1 and CDR2 (germline): LNHDA, SQIVND (reference sequence). Trimming took 10 bases from V and 3 from J, leaving 12 bases between them.

V is TRBV19 and J is TRBJ2-3, with D unresolved. Trimming took 7 bases from V and 0 from J, leaving 14 bases between them. This CDR3 has 15 amino acids. CDR1 LNHDA and CDR2 SQIVND come from the germline V gene (reference sequence). The CDR3 sequence: CASTKTDASTDTQYF. The CDR3 coding sequence is TGTGCCAGTACCAAGACCGATGCTAGCACAGATACGCAGTATTTT.